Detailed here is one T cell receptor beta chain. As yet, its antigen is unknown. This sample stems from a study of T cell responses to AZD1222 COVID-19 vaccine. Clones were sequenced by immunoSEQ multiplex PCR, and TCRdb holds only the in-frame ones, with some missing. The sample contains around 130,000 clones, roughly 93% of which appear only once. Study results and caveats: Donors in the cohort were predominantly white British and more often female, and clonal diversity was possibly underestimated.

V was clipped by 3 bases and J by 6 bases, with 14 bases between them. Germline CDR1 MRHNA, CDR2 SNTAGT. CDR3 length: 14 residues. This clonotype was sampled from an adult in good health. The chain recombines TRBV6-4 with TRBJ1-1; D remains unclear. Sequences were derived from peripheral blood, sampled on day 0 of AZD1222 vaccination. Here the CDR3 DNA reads TGTGCCAGCAGTGAGAAGGGTCCCTTTTCTGAAGCTTTCTTT. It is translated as CASSEKGPFSEAFF.